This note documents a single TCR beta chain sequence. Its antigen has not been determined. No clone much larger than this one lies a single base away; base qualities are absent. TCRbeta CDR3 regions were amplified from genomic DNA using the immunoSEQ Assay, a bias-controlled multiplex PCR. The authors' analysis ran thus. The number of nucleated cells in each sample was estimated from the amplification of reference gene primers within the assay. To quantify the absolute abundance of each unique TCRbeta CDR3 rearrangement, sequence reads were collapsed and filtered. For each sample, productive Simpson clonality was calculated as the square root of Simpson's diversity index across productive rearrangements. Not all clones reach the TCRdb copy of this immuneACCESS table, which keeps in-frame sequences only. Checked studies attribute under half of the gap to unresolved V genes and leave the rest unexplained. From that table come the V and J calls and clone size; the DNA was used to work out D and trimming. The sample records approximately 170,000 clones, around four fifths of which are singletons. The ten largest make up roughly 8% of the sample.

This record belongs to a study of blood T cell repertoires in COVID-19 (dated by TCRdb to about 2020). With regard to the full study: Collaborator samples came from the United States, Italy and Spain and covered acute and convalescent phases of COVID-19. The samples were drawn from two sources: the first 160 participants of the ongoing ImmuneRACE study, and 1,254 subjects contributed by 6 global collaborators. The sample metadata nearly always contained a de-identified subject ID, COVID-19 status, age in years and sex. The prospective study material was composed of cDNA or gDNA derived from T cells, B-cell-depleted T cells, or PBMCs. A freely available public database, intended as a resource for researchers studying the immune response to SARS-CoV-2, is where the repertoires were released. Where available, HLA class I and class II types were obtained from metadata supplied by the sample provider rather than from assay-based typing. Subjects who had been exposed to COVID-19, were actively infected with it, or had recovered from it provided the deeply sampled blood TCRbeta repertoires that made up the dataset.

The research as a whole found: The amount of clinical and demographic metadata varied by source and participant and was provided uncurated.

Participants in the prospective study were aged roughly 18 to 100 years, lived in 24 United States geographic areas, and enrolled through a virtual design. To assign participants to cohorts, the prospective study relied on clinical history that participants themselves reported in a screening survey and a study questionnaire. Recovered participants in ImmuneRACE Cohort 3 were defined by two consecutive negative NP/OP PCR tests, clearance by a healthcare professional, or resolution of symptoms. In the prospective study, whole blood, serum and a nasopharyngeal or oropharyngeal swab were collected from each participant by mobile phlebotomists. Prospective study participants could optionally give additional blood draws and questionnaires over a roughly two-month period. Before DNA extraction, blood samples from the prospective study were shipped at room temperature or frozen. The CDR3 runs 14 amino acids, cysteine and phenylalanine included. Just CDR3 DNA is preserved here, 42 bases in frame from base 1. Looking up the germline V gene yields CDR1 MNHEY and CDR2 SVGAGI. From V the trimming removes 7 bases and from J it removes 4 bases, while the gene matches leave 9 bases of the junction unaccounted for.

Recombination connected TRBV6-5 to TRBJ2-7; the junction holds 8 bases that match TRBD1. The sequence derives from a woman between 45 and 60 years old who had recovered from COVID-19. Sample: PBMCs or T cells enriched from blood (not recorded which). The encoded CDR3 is CASTPTGTGYEQYF. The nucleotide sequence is TGTGCCAGCACCCCCACCGGGACAGGTTACGAGCAGTACTTC.